The 18 T cell receptor beta chains in this list originate from one sample, sequenced in a study of cytomegalovirus exposure and HLA in healthy donors. Primers: 60 Vbeta forward and 13 Jbeta reverse. Repertoires were generated with immunoSEQ multiplex PCR, while TCRdb's copy carries only in-frame clones and drops some. The sample lists 150,000 to 200,000 clones, roughly 80% seen once, with about 2.9% in the top ten. Sequenced material: PBMCs. The source is a female donor in good health and CMV-seronegative.

This rearrangement joins TRBV7-2 to TRBJ2-3; TRBD2 is a possible D gene (6 bases). The V end was cut by 5 bases, the J end by 6 bases, with 9 bases between. Germline V gene data show CDR1 as SGHTA and CDR2 as FQGNSA. The CDR3 has 12 amino acids. The CDR3 DNA is TGTGCCAGCAGCCCAGGGAGGGATACGCAGTATTTT. Its protein product is CASSPGRDTQYF.

The rearrangement links TRBV2 to TRBJ2-5; no reliable D call. The ends were cut back, 7 bases at V and 5 bases at J, with 8 bases in the middle. The CDR3 runs 11 residues. Germline V gene sequence: CDR1 SNHLY, CDR2 FYNNEI. CDR3 region: CASILVETQYF. The CDR3 DNA is TGTGCCAGCATACTCGTCGAGACCCAGTACTTC.

The V and J genes are TRBV5-4 and TRBJ2-5, with 8 bases identical to TRBD1. Per the germline V gene, CDR1 is SGHNT and CDR2 is YYREEE (reference sequence). The CDR3 runs 16 residues. The junction had 8 bases not matched to a gene; V was cut back by 2 bases and J by 2 bases. The CDR3 is CASSLRTGSTQETQYF. The CDR3 region has the DNA TGTGCCAGCAGCTTAAGGACAGGGTCCACTCAAGAGACCCAGTACTTC.

This clone has only a few counts. The CDR3 nucleotides read TGTGCCAGTAGTATAAGAAGCGGAGGGAATTACGAGCAGTACTTC. Residues: CASSIRSGGNYEQYF. This chain joins TRBV19 and TRBJ2-7; possibly TRBD2 for D (6 bases). V shed 2 bases and J shed 4 bases, with 15 bases lying between them. The CDR3 runs to 15 residues. CDR1 is LNHDA, CDR2 SQIVND, per germline (reference sequence).

The gene calls are TRBV7-8 and TRBJ1-5, with D possibly TRBD1 on 5 matching bases. Germline CDR1 is SGHVS and CDR2 is FQNEAQ. Trimming removed 4 bases at V and 3 bases at J, with 13 bases between. This CDR3 has 15 residues. Here the CDR3 DNA reads TGTGCCAGCAGCTCATACGGGGGTAACAATCAGCCCCAGCATTTT. Encoded protein: CASSSYGGNNQPQHF. The variable domain in full, completed from reference TRBV7-8 and TRBJ1-5, reads GAGVSQSPRYKVAKRGQDVALRCDPISGHVSLFWYQQALGQGPEFLTYFQNEAQLDKSGLPSDRFFAERPEGSVSTLKIQRTQQEDSAVYLCASSSYGGNNQPQHFGDGTRLSIL.

This chain connects TRBV5-1 to TRBJ1-2, with D hard to call. This CDR3 has 15 residues. Germline CDR1 SGHRS, CDR2 YFSETQ. V lost 3 bases and J lost 4, with 16 bases in between. CDR3 amino acids: CASSSDPDGFYGYTF. For the CDR3, the DNA is TGCGCCAGCAGCTCCGATCCCGACGGGTTCTATGGCTACACCTTC.

The DNA for the CDR3 is TGTGCCAGCAGCTTCTCCCGGGACAGCTATGGCTACACCTTC. Amino acid sequence: CASSFSRDSYGYTF. This chain uses TRBV7-3 with TRBJ1-2; 7 positions agree with TRBD1. CDR3 length equals 14 residues. V shed 3 bases and J 4 bases; nucleotides not matched to a gene: 5. Looked up from germline, CDR1 is SGHTA and CDR2 is FQGTGA.

This clone was seen only a few times. V and J are TRBV5-1 and TRBJ2-5, with a possible D match to TRBD1 (7 bases). This CDR3 spans 13 amino acids. With 7 bases removed from V and 1 base from J, the gap between germline ends came to 11 bases. Germline CDR1 reads SGHRS; CDR2 reads YFSETQ. The CDR3 nucleotides are TGCGCCAGCGGCGGGACAGCCCAAGAGACCCAGTACTTC. Protein: CASGGTAQETQYF.

This clone was found a few times. The chain links TRBV6-5 to TRBJ2-7; tentatively, D is TRBD1 (5 bases). CDR1 is MNHEY and CDR2 is SVGAGI in the germline V gene. This CDR3 region has 14 residues. Deletions cut 7 bases from V and 6 bases from J, with 19 bases between. The CDR3 here is CASTLGQGWSEQYF. The CDR3 nucleotides are TGTGCCAGCACCCTAGGGCAGGGATGGTCCGAGCAGTACTTC.

The chain uses TRBV25-1 and TRBJ1-5; no definite D call. V was cut by 6 bases and J by 4 bases, with 13 bases left in between. The CDR3 loop spans 14 amino acids. Germline lookup yields CDR1 MGHDK and CDR2 SYGVNS. CDR3 sequence (DNA): TGTGCCAGCAGCGAACCGGGGTCAAATCAGCCCCAGCATTTT. Translated: CASSEPGSNQPQHF.

CDR3 loop: CSVEDGTGPRELFF. In DNA form, the CDR3 reads TGCAGCGTTGAAGATGGGACAGGGCCCAGGGAGCTGTTTTTT. The chain carries TRBV29-1 and TRBJ2-2, with TRBD1 matching over 9 bases. There are 14 residues in the CDR3. CDR1 and CDR2 (germline): SQVTM, ANQGSEA. Germline trimming cut 0 bases from V and 9 bases from J; bases unmatched to any gene: 5.

There are a few counts of this clone. V is TRBV27 and J is TRBJ2-7, with 12 bases identical to TRBD1. With 3 bases clipped from V and 7 bases from J, the junction kept 7 bases outside the gene matches. Germline assignment: CDR1 MNHEY and CDR2 SMNVEV (reference sequence). The CDR3 length is 15 residues. Written as DNA, the CDR3 is TGTGCCAGCAGTTTTCGGGACAGGGGGCTTGGAGAGCAGTACTTC. Its protein product is CASSFRDRGLGEQYF.

The CDR3 spells CALRTSGRDTQYF. CDR3 DNA: TGTGCCCTCCGGACTAGCGGGAGAGATACGCAGTATTTT. The chain is built from TRBV6-1 and TRBJ2-3; 13 bases fit TRBD2. The V gene's germline CDR1 is MNHNS and CDR2 SASEGT. The trim removed 11 bases at V and 5 bases at J, leaving 4 bases unmatched. The CDR3 is 13 residues long.

The rearrangement uses TRBV7-3 and TRBJ2-7; D possibly corresponds to TRBD2 (6 bases). This CDR3 comprises 14 residues. Germline assignment: CDR1 SGHTA and CDR2 FQGTGA. Trimming removed 5 bases at V and 2 bases at J, with 13 bases between. The DNA of the CDR3 is TGTGCCAGCAGCGCCGGGACTTTTCCCTACGAGCAGTACTTC. Encoded protein: CASSAGTFPYEQYF.

This clone was counted between two and nine times. The chain has TRBV25-1 and TRBJ1-4; TRBD1 might be the D (5 bases). Trimming removed 6 bases from V and 5 bases from J, with 10 bases in between. This CDR3 has 13 amino acids. Germline CDR1 is MGHDK and CDR2 is SYGVNS. The CDR3 reads CASSRVGNEKLFF. CDR3 in DNA: TGTGCCAGCAGCAGGGTTGGCAATGAAAAACTGTTTTTT.

The chain links TRBV7-9 to TRBJ2-5, with 7 bases fitting TRBD2. This CDR3 is 16 amino acids long. Germline V gene lookup returns CDR1 SEHNR and CDR2 FQNEAQ (reference sequence). Trimming cost V 2 bases and J 5 bases; bases outside gene matches: 11. For the CDR3, the DNA is TGTGCCAGCAGCTTAAGCCCAGCGGGGATTCAGGAGACCCAGTACTTC. It encodes CASSLSPAGIQETQYF. The variable domain in full, with the rest retrieved from reference TRBV7-9 and TRBJ2-5, is DTGVSQNPRHKITKRGQNVTFRCDPISEHNRLYWYRQTLGQGPEFLTYFQNEAQLEKSRLLSDRFSAERPKGSFSTLEIQRTEQGDSAMYLCASSLSPAGIQETQYFGPGTRLLVL.

The count of this clone is one. The gene calls are TRBV6-1 and TRBJ2-1, with D unresolved. Germline CDR1 and CDR2: MNHNS and SASEGT. The CDR3 consists of 15 residues. The V end lost 4 bases, the J end lost 1 base, and 11 bases lay between the germline ends. The CDR3 coding sequence is TGTGCCAGCAGTGCTGGGTCGGGTTCCTACAATGAGCAGTTCTTC. It translates to CASSAGSGSYNEQFF.

V is TRBV27 and J is TRBJ2-4, with D possibly TRBD1 on 6 matching bases. CDR1 MNHEY and CDR2 SMNVEV come from the germline V gene (reference sequence). V lost 8 bases to trimming and J lost 2 bases, with 13 bases between them. CDR3 size: 14 residues. The CDR3 DNA follows: TGTGCCAGCCTGAAACAGGGTTCCAAAAACATTCAGTACTTC. It translates to CASLKQGSKNIQYF.